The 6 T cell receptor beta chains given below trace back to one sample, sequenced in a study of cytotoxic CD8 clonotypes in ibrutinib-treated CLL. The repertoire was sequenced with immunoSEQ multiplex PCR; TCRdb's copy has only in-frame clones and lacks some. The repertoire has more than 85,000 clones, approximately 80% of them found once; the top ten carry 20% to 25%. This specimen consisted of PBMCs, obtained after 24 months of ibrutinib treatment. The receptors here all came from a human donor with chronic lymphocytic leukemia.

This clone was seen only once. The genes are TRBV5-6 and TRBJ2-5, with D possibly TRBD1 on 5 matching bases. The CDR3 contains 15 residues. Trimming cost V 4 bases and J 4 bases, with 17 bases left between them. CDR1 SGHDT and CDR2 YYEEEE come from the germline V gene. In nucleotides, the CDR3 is TGTGCCAGCAGCAGGCGGCCGACAGTTGGAGAGACCCAGTACTTC. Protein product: CASSRRPTVGETQYF.

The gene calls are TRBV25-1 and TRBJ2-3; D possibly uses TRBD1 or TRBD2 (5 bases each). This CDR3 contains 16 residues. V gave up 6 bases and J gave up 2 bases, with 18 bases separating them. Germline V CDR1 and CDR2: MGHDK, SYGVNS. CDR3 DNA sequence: TGTGCCAGCAGCCACAAGGGGAGACAGAACACAGATACGCAGTATTTT. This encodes CASSHKGRQNTDTQYF.

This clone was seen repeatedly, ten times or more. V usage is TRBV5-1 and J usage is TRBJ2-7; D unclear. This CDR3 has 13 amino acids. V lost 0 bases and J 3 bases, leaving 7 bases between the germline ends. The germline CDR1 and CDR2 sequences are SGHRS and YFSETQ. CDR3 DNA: TGCGCCAGCAGCTTGGGGGGAAACTACGAGCAGTACTTC. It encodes CASSLGGNYEQYF. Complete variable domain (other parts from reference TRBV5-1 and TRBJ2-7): KAGVTQTPRYLIKTRGQQVTLSCSPISGHRSVSWYQQTPGQGLQFLFEYFSETQRNKGNFPGRFSGRQFSNSRSEMNVSTLELGDSALYLCASSLGGNYEQYFGPGTRLTVT.

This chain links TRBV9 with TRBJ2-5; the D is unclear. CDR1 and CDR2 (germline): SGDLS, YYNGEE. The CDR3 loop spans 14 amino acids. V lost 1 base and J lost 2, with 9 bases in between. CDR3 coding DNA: TGTGCCAGCAGCGTATCAGAGGTTCAAGAGACCCAGTACTTC. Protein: CASSVSEVQETQYF.

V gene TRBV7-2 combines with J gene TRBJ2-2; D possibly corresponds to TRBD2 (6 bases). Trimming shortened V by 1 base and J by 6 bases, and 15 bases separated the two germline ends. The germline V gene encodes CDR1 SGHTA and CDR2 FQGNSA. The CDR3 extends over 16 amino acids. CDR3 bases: TGTGCCAGCAGCTTAGTGATTAGCGGTTACGCCGGGGAGCTGTTTTTT. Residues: CASSLVISGYAGELFF. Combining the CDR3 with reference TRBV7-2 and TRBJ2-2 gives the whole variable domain GAGVSQSPSNKVTEKGKDVELRCDPISGHTALYWYRQSLGQGLEFLIYFQGNSAPDKSGLPSDRFSAERTGGSVSTLTIQRTQQEDSAVYLCASSLVISGYAGELFFGEGSRLTVL.

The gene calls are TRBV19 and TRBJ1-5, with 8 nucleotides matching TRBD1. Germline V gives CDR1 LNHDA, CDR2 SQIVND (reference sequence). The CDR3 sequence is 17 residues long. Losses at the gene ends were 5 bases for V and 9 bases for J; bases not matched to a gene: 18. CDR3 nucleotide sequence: TGTGCCAGTAGTCCGCGGCCGACAGGGGTTTTGGTTCCGCCCCAGCATTTT. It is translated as CASSPRPTGVLVPPQHF. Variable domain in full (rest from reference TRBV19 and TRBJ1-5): DGGITQSPKYLFRKEGQNVTLSCEQNLNHDAMYWYRQDPGQGLRLIYYSQIVNDFQKGDIAEGYSVSREKKESFPLTVTSAQKNPTAFYLCASSPRPTGVLVPPQHFGDGTRLSIL.